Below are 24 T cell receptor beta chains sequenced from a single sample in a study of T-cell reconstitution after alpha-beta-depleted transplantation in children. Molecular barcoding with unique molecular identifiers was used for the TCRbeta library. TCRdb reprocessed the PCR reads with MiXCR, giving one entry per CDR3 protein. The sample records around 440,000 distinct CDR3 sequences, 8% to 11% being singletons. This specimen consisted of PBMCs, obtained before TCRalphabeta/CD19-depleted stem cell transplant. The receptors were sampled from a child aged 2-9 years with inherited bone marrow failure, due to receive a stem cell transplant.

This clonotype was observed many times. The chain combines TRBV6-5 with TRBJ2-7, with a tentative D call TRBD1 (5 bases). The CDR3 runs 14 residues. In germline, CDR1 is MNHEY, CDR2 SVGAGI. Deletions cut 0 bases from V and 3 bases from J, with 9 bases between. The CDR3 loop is CASSYSGQYYEQYF. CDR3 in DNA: TGTGCCAGCAGTTACTCAGGACAATACTACGAGCAGTACTTC.

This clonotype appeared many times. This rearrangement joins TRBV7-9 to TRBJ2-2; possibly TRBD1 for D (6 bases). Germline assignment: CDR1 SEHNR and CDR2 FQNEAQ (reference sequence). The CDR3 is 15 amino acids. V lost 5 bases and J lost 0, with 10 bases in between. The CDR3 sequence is CASSPGTPNTGELFF. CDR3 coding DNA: TGTGCCAGCAGCCCCGGGACACCGAACACCGGGGAGCTGTTTTTT.

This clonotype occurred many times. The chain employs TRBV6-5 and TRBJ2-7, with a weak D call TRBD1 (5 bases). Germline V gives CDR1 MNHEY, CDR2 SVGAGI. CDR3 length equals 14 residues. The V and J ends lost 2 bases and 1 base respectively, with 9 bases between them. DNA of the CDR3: TGTGCCAGCAGTTACATAGCAGGGTCCTACGAGCAGTACTTC. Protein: CASSYIAGSYEQYF.

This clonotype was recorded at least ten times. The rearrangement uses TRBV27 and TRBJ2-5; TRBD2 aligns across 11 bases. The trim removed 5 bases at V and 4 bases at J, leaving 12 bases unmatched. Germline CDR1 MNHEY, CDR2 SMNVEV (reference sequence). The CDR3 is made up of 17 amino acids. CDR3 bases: TGTGCCAGCAGTCCGGCCCCCGGGACTAGCGGTGGAGAGACCCAGTACTTC. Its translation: CASSPAPGTSGGETQYF.

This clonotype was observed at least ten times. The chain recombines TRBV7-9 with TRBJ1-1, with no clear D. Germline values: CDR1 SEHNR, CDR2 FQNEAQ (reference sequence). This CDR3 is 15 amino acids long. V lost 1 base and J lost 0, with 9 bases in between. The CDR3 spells CASSLVQEMNTEAFF. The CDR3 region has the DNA TGTGCCAGCAGCTTAGTGCAGGAGATGAACACTGAAGCTTTCTTT.

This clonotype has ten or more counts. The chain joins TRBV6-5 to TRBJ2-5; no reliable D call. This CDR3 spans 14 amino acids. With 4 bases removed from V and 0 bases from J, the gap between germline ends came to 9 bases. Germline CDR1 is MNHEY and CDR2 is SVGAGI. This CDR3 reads CASSWTEYQETQYF. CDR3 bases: TGTGCCAGCAGTTGGACGGAGTACCAAGAGACCCAGTACTTC.

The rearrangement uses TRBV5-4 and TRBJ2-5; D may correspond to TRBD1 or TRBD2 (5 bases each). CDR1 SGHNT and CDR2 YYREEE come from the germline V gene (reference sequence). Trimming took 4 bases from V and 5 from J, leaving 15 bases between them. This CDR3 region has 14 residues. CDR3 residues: CASSPRWGGETQYF. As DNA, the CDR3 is TGTGCCAGCAGCCCTCGGTGGGGCGGGGAGACCCAGTACTTC. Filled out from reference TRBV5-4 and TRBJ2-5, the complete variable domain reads ETGVTQSPTHLIKTRGQQVTLRCSSQSGHNTVSWYQQALGQGPQFIFQYYREEENGRGNFPPRFSGLQFPNYSSELNVNALELDDSALYLCASSPRWGGETQYFGPGTRLLVL.

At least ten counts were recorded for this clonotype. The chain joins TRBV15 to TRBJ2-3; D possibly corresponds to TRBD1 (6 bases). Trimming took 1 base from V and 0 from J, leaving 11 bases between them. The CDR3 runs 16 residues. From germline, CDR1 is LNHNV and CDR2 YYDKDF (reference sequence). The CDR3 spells CATSRAPGHSTDTQYF. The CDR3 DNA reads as TGTGCCACCAGCAGAGCTCCGGGACACAGCACAGATACGCAGTATTTT.

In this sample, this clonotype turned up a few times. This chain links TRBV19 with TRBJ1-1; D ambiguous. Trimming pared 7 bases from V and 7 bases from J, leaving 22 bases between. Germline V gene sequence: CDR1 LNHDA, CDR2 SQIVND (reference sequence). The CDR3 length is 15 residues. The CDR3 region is CASTPWVAWEYEAFF. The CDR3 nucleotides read TGTGCCAGTACCCCATGGGTCGCATGGGAGTATGAAGCTTTCTTT. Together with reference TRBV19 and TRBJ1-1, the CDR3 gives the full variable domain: DGGITQSPKYLFRKEGQNVTLSCEQNLNHDAMYWYRQDPGQGLRLIYYSQIVNDFQKGDIAEGYSVSREKKESFPLTVTSAQKNPTAFYLCASTPWVAWEYEAFFGQGTRLTVV.

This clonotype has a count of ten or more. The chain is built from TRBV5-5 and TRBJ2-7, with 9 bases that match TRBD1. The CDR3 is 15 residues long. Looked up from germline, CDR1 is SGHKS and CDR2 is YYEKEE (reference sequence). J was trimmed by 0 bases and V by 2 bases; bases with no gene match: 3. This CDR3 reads CASSLWTGASYEQYF. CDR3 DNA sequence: TGTGCCAGCAGCTTATGGACAGGGGCCTCCTACGAGCAGTACTTC.

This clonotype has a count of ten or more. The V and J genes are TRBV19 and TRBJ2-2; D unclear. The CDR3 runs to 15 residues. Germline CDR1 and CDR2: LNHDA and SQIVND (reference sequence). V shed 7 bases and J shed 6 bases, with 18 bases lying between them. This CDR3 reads CASKRSHAAPGELFF. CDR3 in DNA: TGTGCCAGTAAAAGGAGTCATGCAGCGCCCGGGGAGCTGTTTTTT.

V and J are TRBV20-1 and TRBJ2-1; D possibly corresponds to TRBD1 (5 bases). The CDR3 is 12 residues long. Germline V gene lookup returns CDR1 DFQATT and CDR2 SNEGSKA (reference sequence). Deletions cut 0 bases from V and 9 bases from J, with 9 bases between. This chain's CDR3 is CSARELQVEQFF. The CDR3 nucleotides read TGCAGTGCTAGAGAGTTACAGGTTGAGCAGTTCTTC.

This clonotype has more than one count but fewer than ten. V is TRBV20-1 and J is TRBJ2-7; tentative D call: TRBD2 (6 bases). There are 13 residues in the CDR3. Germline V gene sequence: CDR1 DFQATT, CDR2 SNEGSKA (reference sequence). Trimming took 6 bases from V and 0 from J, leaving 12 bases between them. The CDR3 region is CSAPRGYSYEQYF. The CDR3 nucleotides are TGCAGTGCCCCTCGGGGGTACTCCTACGAGCAGTACTTC.

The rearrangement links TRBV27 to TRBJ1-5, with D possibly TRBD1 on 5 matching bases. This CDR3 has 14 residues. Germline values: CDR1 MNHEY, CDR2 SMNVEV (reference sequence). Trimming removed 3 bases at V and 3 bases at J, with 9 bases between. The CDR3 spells CASSFRQNNQPQHF. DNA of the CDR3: TGTGCCAGCAGTTTCCGACAGAACAATCAGCCCCAGCATTTT.

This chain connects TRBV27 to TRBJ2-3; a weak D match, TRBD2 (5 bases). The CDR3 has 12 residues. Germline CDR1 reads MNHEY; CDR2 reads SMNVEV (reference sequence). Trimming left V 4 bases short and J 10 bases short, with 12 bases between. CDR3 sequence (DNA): TGTGCCAGCAGTTCCCGGACTCTAGCGCAGTATTTT. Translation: CASSSRTLAQYF.

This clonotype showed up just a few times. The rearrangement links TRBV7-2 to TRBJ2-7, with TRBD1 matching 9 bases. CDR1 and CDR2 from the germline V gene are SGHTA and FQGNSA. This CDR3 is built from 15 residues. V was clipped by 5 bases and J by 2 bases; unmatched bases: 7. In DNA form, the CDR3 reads TGTGCCAGCAGCGCCTCCGGGACAGGGCCCTACGAGCAGTACTTC. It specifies CASSASGTGPYEQYF.

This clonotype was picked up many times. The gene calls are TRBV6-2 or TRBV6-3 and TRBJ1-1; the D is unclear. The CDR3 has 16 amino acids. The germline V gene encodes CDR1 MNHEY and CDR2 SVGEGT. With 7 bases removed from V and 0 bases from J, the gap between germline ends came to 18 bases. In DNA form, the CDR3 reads TGTGCCAGCACCCCCCACTGGGCAGTTATGAACACTGAAGCTTTCTTT. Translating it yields CASTPHWAVMNTEAFF.

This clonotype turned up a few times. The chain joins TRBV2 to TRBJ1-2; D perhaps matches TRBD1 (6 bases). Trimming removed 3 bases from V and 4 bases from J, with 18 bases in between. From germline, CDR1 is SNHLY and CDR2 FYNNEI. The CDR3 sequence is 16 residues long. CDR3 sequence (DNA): TGTGCCAGCAGTGAGTCCCCGTGGGGGGGCGCCTATGGCTACACCTTC. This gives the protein CASSESPWGGAYGYTF.

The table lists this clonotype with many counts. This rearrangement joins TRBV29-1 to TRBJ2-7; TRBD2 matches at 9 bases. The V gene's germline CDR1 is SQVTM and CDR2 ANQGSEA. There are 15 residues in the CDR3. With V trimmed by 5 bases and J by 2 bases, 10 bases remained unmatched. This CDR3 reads CSVRKAGGSPYEQYF. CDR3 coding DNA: TGCAGCGTTAGAAAGGCGGGAGGGTCTCCCTACGAGCAGTACTTC.

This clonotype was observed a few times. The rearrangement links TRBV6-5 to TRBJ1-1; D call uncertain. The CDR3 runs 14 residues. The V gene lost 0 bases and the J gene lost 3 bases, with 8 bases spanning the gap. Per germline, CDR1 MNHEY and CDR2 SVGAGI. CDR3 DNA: TGTGCCAGCAGTTACTCGAGCACATACACTGAAGCTTTCTTT. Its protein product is CASSYSSTYTEAFF.

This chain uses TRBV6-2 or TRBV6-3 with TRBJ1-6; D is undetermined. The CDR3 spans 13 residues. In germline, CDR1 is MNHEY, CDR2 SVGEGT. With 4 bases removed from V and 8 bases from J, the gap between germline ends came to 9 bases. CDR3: CASSLELDSPLHF. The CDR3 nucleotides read TGTGCCAGCAGTTTGGAATTGGATTCACCCCTCCACTTT.

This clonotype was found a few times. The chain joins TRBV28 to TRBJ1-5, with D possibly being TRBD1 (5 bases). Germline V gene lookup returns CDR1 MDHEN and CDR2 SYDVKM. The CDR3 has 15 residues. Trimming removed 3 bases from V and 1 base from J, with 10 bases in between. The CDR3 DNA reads TGTGCCAGCAGTTTTACAGGCCCAAGCAATCAGCCCCAGCATTTT. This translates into CASSFTGPSNQPQHF.

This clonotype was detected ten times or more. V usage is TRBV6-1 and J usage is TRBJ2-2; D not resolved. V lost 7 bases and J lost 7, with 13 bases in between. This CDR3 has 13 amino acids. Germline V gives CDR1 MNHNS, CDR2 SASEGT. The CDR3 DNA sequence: TGTGCCAGCACTCTGAGTGTTGGCGGGGAGCTGTTTTTT. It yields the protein CASTLSVGGELFF.

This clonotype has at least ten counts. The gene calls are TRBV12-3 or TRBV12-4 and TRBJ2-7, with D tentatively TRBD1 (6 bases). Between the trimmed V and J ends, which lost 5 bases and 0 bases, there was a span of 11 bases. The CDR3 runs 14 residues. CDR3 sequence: CASSPGVTSYEQYF. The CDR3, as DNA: TGTGCCAGCAGTCCAGGGGTTACCTCCTACGAGCAGTACTTC.